The TCR beta chain described here comes from a study of cytomegalovirus exposure and HLA in healthy donors. The PCR had 60 Vbeta and 13 Jbeta primers. Some clones are missing from TCRdb's copy, which holds only in-frame ones; the method was immunoSEQ multiplex PCR. There are a few hundred thousand clones in the sample; about nine tenths occur only once, and about 1.8% lies in the top ten. Germline CDR1 is SGDLS and CDR2 is YYNGEE. The ends were cut back, 0 bases at V and 8 bases at J, with 24 bases in the middle. There are 18 residues in the CDR3. Sequencing was carried out using PBMCs. V gene TRBV9 combines with J gene TRBJ2-1; a possible D gene is TRBD1 (5 bases). The clonotype comes from a girl aged 2-10 years in good health and CMV-seronegative. The CDR3 region is CASSVVSRTDRVQDEQFF. DNA of the CDR3: TGTGCCAGCAGCGTAGTTTCCAGGACCGACCGTGTACAGGATGAGCAGTTCTTC.